One and the same sample provided the 19 T cell receptor beta chains below, sequenced in a study of shared clonotypes between healthy human individuals (dated by TCRdb to about 2020). Library method: the immunoSEQ multiplex PCR assay. The clones in this table, taken by TCRdb from immuneACCESS, are in-frame only. Not every clone is retained; where verified, under half of the shortfall comes from an unresolved V gene, and the cause of the rest is unknown. For this sample there are some 1,100,000 clones; 75% to 85% appear just once. Approximately 0.52% of the sample lies in the top ten. The sequenced material came from memory CD4+ T cells from PBMCs. According to the study, the label for this sample's cell subset or site signals: CD45RA-negative fraction. Receptors originate from a man aged 18 to 35 in good health. Some clones in this sample may be carry-over from other donors' samples.

A few counts support this clone. V gene TRBV5-1 combines with J gene TRBJ2-2; the D call may be TRBD1 or TRBD2 (5 bases each). From germline, CDR1 is SGHRS and CDR2 YFSETQ. Trimming left V 4 bases short and J 0 bases short, with 10 bases between. This CDR3 spans 15 amino acids. The CDR3 nucleotides read TGCGCCAGCAGCCGAGGGACGGCGAACACCGGGGAGCTGTTTTTT. This gives the protein CASSRGTANTGELFF.

Details on this clone: This CDR3 is also generated by other DNA sequences in the sample. The chain recombines TRBV7-9 with TRBJ1-4; D is uncertain. V was cut by 1 base and J by 4 bases, with 7 bases left in between. This CDR3 is 14 amino acids long. Germline V gives CDR1 SEHNR, CDR2 FQNEAQ (reference sequence). CDR3 loop: CASSLGGGNEKLFF. In DNA form, the CDR3 reads TGTGCCAGCAGCTTAGGAGGTGGTAATGAAAAACTGTTTTTT.

This clone was seen a handful of times. The chain employs TRBV29-1 and TRBJ2-7, with D possibly TRBD1 on 5 matching bases. Germline V gives CDR1 SQVTM, CDR2 ANQGSEA. This CDR3 has 12 residues. V was shortened by 4 bases and J by 4 bases, with 11 bases between the two germline ends. The CDR3 region is CSVGDSRYEQYF. Here the CDR3 DNA reads TGCAGCGTTGGCGACAGCCGTTACGAGCAGTACTTC.

V is TRBV27 and J is TRBJ2-1; 8 bases fit TRBD1. The CDR3 totals 15 residues. The germline V gene encodes CDR1 MNHEY and CDR2 SMNVEV (reference sequence). J lost 5 bases, V lost 4 bases, and 7 bases had no gene match. CDR3 amino acids: CASSSWTGFNNEQFF. In DNA, the CDR3 is TGTGCCAGCAGTTCTTGGACAGGGTTTAACAATGAGCAGTTCTTC.

This clone appeared a single time. This chain uses TRBV4-2 with TRBJ1-2; D is undetermined. The CDR3 consists of 14 residues. Germline V gene data show CDR1 as LGHNA and CDR2 as YNFKEQ. Trimming took 0 bases from V and 1 from J, leaving 6 bases between them. The CDR3 region is CASSQDVSNYGYTF. The CDR3 DNA reads as TGTGCCAGCAGCCAAGACGTTAGTAACTATGGCTACACCTTC.

The J gene is TRBJ1-2, the V gene TRBV28; maybe TRBD1 (6 bases). CDR1 and CDR2 from the germline V gene are MDHEN and SYDVKM. The V end lost 3 bases, the J end lost 4 bases, and 15 bases lay between the germline ends. This CDR3 comprises 15 residues. For the CDR3, the DNA is TGTGCCAGCAGTTTGTATGGGACACTTGTCTATGGCTACACCTTC. This translates into CASSLYGTLVYGYTF.

V gene TRBV6-6 combines with J gene TRBJ2-5; D gene uncertain. Germline loops: CDR1 MNHNY, CDR2 SVGAGI (reference sequence). CDR3 size: 13 residues. Trimming pared 0 bases from V and 2 bases from J, leaving 4 bases between. CDR3 in DNA: TGTGCCAGCAGTTACTCGGAGCAAGAGACCCAGTACTTC. Translated: CASSYSEQETQYF.

This clone was recorded once. V gene TRBV6-1 combines with J gene TRBJ2-7; TRBD1 agrees at 9 bases. The germline V gene encodes CDR1 MNHNS and CDR2 SASEGT. The CDR3 loop spans 15 amino acids. Trimming took 2 bases from V and 6 from J; bases not matched to a gene: 8. CDR3 nucleotides: TGTGCCAGCAGTGAACTTAGACCGGGACAGGGCGAGCAGTACTTC. This encodes CASSELRPGQGEQYF.

This clone appeared a single time. The sample carries other DNA sequences with the same CDR3. The chain has TRBV28 and TRBJ2-7; weak D call: TRBD1 (6 bases). V was cut by 8 bases and J by 2 bases, with 7 bases left in between. Germline loops: CDR1 MDHEN, CDR2 SYDVKM. This CDR3 contains 11 residues. The CDR3 is CASRTAYEQYF. CDR3 nucleotide sequence: TGTGCCAGCCGGACAGCCTACGAGCAGTACTTC.

The chain couples TRBV15 to TRBJ2-2, with 8 nucleotides matching TRBD2. This CDR3 comprises 17 residues. With 0 bases clipped from V and 7 bases from J, the junction kept 10 bases outside the gene matches. Germline loops: CDR1 LNHNV, CDR2 YYDKDF (reference sequence). The CDR3: CATSRDAPAGANGELFF. The CDR3 DNA is TGTGCCACCAGCAGAGATGCCCCAGCGGGAGCGAACGGGGAGCTGTTTTTT.

The chain combines TRBV9 with TRBJ2-1; 9 nucleotides align to TRBD2. V shed 0 bases and J 9 bases; nucleotides not matched to a gene: 16. The CDR3 covers 18 residues. The germline gives CDR1 SGDLS, CDR2 YYNGEE. The CDR3 DNA sequence: TGTGCCAGCAGCGTAGGGCTTAGCGGGAGCCCCCTTGGTGGTGAGCAGTTCTTC. Translated: CASSVGLSGSPLGGEQFF.

This chain links TRBV2 with TRBJ2-2; D gene uncertain. The CDR3 covers 15 residues. Trimming cost V 0 bases and J 4 bases, with 9 bases left between them. Germline assignment: CDR1 SNHLY and CDR2 FYNNEI. In DNA form, the CDR3 reads TGTGCCAGCAGTGAAGCAGGGTGGGGCACCGGGGAGCTGTTTTTT. It codes for CASSEAGWGTGELFF.

The chain employs TRBV5-1 and TRBJ2-2; TRBD2 matches at 8 bases. Germline CDR1 is SGHRS and CDR2 is YFSETQ. V lost 5 bases, J lost 0 bases, and 6 bases stayed unmatched. CDR3 size: 16 residues. The CDR3 here is CASRSGREANTGELFF. CDR3 DNA: TGCGCCAGCAGGTCCGGGCGGGAGGCGAACACCGGGGAGCTGTTTTTT. Combining the CDR3 with reference TRBV5-1 and TRBJ2-2 gives the whole variable domain KAGVTQTPRYLIKTRGQQVTLSCSPISGHRSVSWYQQTPGQGLQFLFEYFSETQRNKGNFPGRFSGRQFSNSRSEMNVSTLELGDSALYLCASRSGREANTGELFFGEGSRLTVL.

V is TRBV11-2 and J is TRBJ2-5; D not resolved. Per the germline V gene, CDR1 is SGHAT and CDR2 is FQNNGV. The V end was cut by 4 bases, the J end by 2 bases, with 11 bases between. This CDR3 has 14 amino acids. DNA of the CDR3: TGTGCCAGCAGCTACTTATCCCGACAAGAGACCCAGTACTTC. The encoded protein is CASSYLSRQETQYF.

This chain links TRBV11-1 with TRBJ2-5; D perhaps matches TRBD2 (6 bases). In germline, CDR1 is SGHAT, CDR2 FQDESV (reference sequence). The ends were cut back, 2 bases at V and 2 bases at J, with 12 bases in the middle. The CDR3 has 15 amino acids. CDR3 protein: CASSLNRAGQETQYF. DNA for the CDR3: TGTGCCAGCAGCTTAAATAGAGCGGGTCAAGAGACCCAGTACTTC.

This clone was seen just once. Other DNA sequences in the same sample also yield this CDR3. The rearrangement links TRBV7-9 to TRBJ1-2, with 7 bases matching TRBD1. Per the germline V gene, CDR1 is SEHNR and CDR2 is FQNEAQ (reference sequence). The trim removed 1 base at V and 7 bases at J, leaving 3 bases unmatched. The CDR3 contains 13 residues. CDR3 residues: CASSLEGARGYTF. The DNA for the CDR3 is TGTGCCAGCAGCTTAGAGGGGGCGCGTGGCTACACCTTC.

This clone came up a few times. The chain recombines TRBV20-1 with TRBJ1-1; 7 bases map to TRBD1. The CDR3 contains 10 residues. The germline V gene encodes CDR1 DFQATT and CDR2 SNEGSKA (reference sequence). V gave up 6 bases and J gave up 11 bases; unmatched junction bases: 6. CDR3 bases: TGCAGTGCCCGACAGGGTTCGGCTTTCTTT. This encodes CSARQGSAFF.

Only one count was recorded for this clone. This chain joins TRBV7-9 and TRBJ1-1; no clear D gene. V was clipped by 11 bases and J by 1 base, with 8 bases between them. This CDR3 has 11 residues. From germline, CDR1 is SEHNR and CDR2 FQNEAQ (reference sequence). The CDR3 spells CALNRNTEAFF. CDR3 nucleotides: TGTGCCCTGAACAGGAACACTGAAGCTTTCTTT. Filled out from reference TRBV7-9 and TRBJ1-1, the complete variable domain reads DTGVSQNPRHKITKRGQNVTFRCDPISEHNRLYWYRQTLGQGPEFLTYFQNEAQLEKSRLLSDRFSAERPKGSFSTLEIQRTEQGDSAMYLCALNRNTEAFFGQGTRLTVV.

This clone showed up just once. The sample holds other DNA sequences that translate to the same CDR3. The rearrangement uses TRBV5-4 and TRBJ2-5, with no clear D. This CDR3 has 13 amino acids. From germline, CDR1 is SGHNT and CDR2 YYREEE (reference sequence). Trimming pared 3 bases from V and 1 base from J, leaving 7 bases between. The CDR3 here is CASSSGPQETQYF. CDR3 nucleotide sequence: TGTGCCAGCAGCTCCGGGCCCCAAGAGACCCAGTACTTC.